What follows are 32 T cell receptor beta chains derived from one specimen sequenced in a study of blood T cell repertoires in COVID-19. Libraries were prepared by immunoSEQ multiplex PCR; TCRdb keeps only in-frame clonotypes and omits some of them. The sample carries about 130,000 clones, 84% recorded once. The source material was peripheral blood. All receptors come from a human donor in a cohort sampled during active COVID-19.

The chain combines TRBV27 with TRBJ2-2; tentatively, D is TRBD2 (5 bases). Germline V gene data show CDR1 as MNHEY and CDR2 as SMNVEV (reference sequence). V lost 4 bases and J 0 bases, leaving 18 bases between the germline ends. This CDR3 region has 18 residues. This CDR3 reads CASSSSMIGLSNTGELFF. In nucleotides, the CDR3 is TGTGCCAGCAGTTCCTCCATGATCGGACTTTCGAACACCGGGGAGCTGTTTTTT.

This chain links TRBV4-1 with TRBJ1-6; the match to TRBD1 covers 11 bases. Losses at the gene ends were 8 bases for V and 8 bases for J; bases not matched to a gene: 14. This CDR3 region has 17 residues. Germline V CDR1 and CDR2: MGHRA, YSYEKL. CDR3 nucleotides: TGCGCCAGCGGACCAACCGGGACAGGGGGAAAAGATTCACCCCTCCACTTT. Its translation is CASGPTGTGGKDSPLHF.

The J gene is TRBJ2-5, the V gene TRBV6-1; perhaps TRBD1 as D (6 bases). Trimming took 1 base from V and 4 from J, leaving 7 bases between them. This CDR3 has 13 residues. Germline loops: CDR1 MNHNS, CDR2 SASEGT. CDR3: CASSEGQVETQYF. The CDR3, as DNA: TGTGCCAGCAGTGAAGGACAGGTAGAGACCCAGTACTTC.

CDR3 coding DNA: TGTGCCACCAGCAAGGGGCAGGGGGCAGCAGATACGCAGTATTTT. It is translated as CATSKGQGAADTQYF. The V and J genes are TRBV15 and TRBJ2-3, with TRBD1 matching 8 bases. The CDR3 sequence is 15 residues long. V dropped 4 bases and J dropped 4; count of bases not matched to a gene: 7. Germline CDR1 is LNHNV and CDR2 is YYDKDF (reference sequence).

J is TRBJ2-3 and V is TRBV19, with 9 bases aligning to TRBD2. The CDR3 consists of 16 residues. V lost 3 bases to trimming and J lost 1 base; unmatched junction nucleotides: 5. The V gene's germline CDR1 is LNHDA and CDR2 SQIVND (reference sequence). CDR3: CASSIPASGGTDTQYF. CDR3 coding DNA: TGTGCCAGTAGTATTCCGGCTAGCGGGGGCACAGATACGCAGTATTTT.

Written as DNA, the CDR3 is TGTGCCAGCAGCAAAGGTAGGGACAGGCATAGAGACACCATATATTTT. Translation: CASSKGRDRHRDTIYF. The V gene is TRBV21-1, the J gene TRBJ1-3; TRBD1, the table's D call, lacks a check against the DNA. TRBV21-1 is labeled a pseudogene. The CDR3 covers 16 residues.

This chain links TRBV2 with TRBJ1-4; the D gene is possibly TRBD1 (5 bases). The CDR3 runs to 15 residues. CDR1 and CDR2 from the germline V gene are SNHLY and FYNNEI. Trimming removed 3 bases from V and 7 bases from J, with 15 bases in between. The CDR3 DNA follows: TGTGCCAGCAGTGACCCGGGACTTGGGGGTGAAAAACTGTTTTTT. It yields the protein CASSDPGLGGEKLFF.

The rearrangement links TRBV6-5 to TRBJ1-4, with 10 bases identical to TRBD1. Germline V lookup: CDR1 MNHEY, CDR2 SVGAGI. J lost 5 bases, V lost 7 bases, and 4 bases had no gene match. The CDR3 is 14 amino acids. This CDR3 reads CASTPDRGNEKLFF. In nucleotides, the CDR3 is TGTGCCAGCACCCCGGACAGGGGGAATGAAAAACTGTTTTTT.

This chain connects TRBV29-1 to TRBJ1-1, with 8 bases fitting TRBD1. The CDR3 totals 14 residues. The V and J ends lost 7 bases and 2 bases, in that order; junction bases with no gene match: 9. The V gene's germline CDR1 is SQVTM and CDR2 ANQGSEA. CDR3 coding DNA: TGCAGCGCCACGCTGACAGGGGCAAACACTGAAGCTTTCTTT. It translates to CSATLTGANTEAFF.

V usage is TRBV5-6 and J usage is TRBJ2-7, with a tentative D call TRBD1 (5 bases). Germline V gives CDR1 SGHDT, CDR2 YYEEEE. This CDR3 is 15 amino acids long. V lost 2 bases and J 6 bases, leaving 18 bases between the germline ends. CDR3 DNA: TGTGCCAGCAGCTTTCTCCCGGACACTCCGACCGAGCAGTACTTC. Translating it yields CASSFLPDTPTEQYF.

The genes are TRBV5-1 and TRBJ1-2; perhaps TRBD1 as D (5 bases). The CDR3 is 13 residues long. Germline CDR1 reads SGHRS; CDR2 reads YFSETQ. V lost 4 bases, J lost 6 bases, and 13 bases lay in between. This CDR3 is CASSRAGQDGYTF. The CDR3 DNA reads TGCGCCAGCAGCCGGGCAGGGCAGGATGGCTACACCTTC.

The chain combines TRBV3-1 (or the pseudogene TRBV3-2) with TRBJ1-3; 7 bases align to TRBD1. V lost 4 bases to trimming and J lost 4 bases; unmatched junction nucleotides: 7. This CDR3 region has 15 residues. Looked up from germline, CDR1 is LGHDT and CDR2 is YNNKEL (reference sequence). The CDR3 protein is CASSPGTARGNTIYF. Written as DNA, the CDR3 is TGTGCCAGCAGCCCCGGGACAGCGAGGGGAAACACCATATATTTT.

This chain links TRBV15 with TRBJ1-2; D perhaps matches TRBD1 (5 bases). This CDR3 comprises 15 residues. The germline V gene encodes CDR1 LNHNV and CDR2 YYDKDF (reference sequence). V shed 3 bases and J shed 7 bases, with 18 bases lying between them. The CDR3 loop is CATSSQISGEGGYTF. The CDR3 bases are TGTGCCACCAGCAGTCAGATTTCGGGGGAGGGTGGCTACACCTTC.

This chain uses TRBV10-1 with TRBJ1-1; unclear D gene. V lost 2 bases and J lost 7, with 14 bases in between. The CDR3 is 14 amino acids. In germline, CDR1 is WNHNN, CDR2 SYGVQD (reference sequence). The chain's CDR3 is CASSEGRTDLEAFF. The CDR3 DNA reads TGCGCCAGCAGTGAGGGTCGTACAGATCTTGAAGCTTTCTTT.

The CDR3 region is CASSLNGASNTEAFF. Here the CDR3 DNA reads TGTGCCAGCTCACTCAACGGAGCTTCGAACACTGAAGCTTTCTTT. The chain couples TRBV18 to TRBJ1-1; D ambiguous. This CDR3 contains 15 residues. CDR1 KGHSH and CDR2 LQKENI come from the germline V gene. V lost 4 bases, J lost 1 base, and 13 bases lay in between.

Regarding this clone: One end of the junction is discordant with germline, which a read error may explain. The V gene is TRBV7-7, the J gene TRBJ2-5; 7 positions match TRBD1. The germline gives CDR1 SSHAT, CDR2 FNYEAQ (reference sequence). The CDR3 length is 15 residues. CDR3 coding DNA: TGTGCTAGCAGCTTAGTGACAGGGCCGCAAGAGACCCAGTACTTC. Translation: CASSLVTGPQETQYF.

The chain has TRBV5-1 and TRBJ2-6; 8 bases map to TRBD1. The trim removed 0 bases at V and 0 bases at J, leaving 17 bases unmatched. CDR1 and CDR2 (germline): SGHRS, YFSETQ. CDR3 size: 22 residues. The CDR3 loop reads CASSLGPNRGNVQSSGANVLTF. The CDR3 DNA reads TGCGCCAGCAGCTTGGGTCCAAACAGGGGGAACGTACAAAGCTCTGGGGCCAACGTCCTGACTTTC.

This clone was recorded a few times. The genes are TRBV3-1 (or the pseudogene TRBV3-2) and TRBJ2-7, with TRBD2 matching 8 bases. Germline CDR1 LGHDT, CDR2 YNNKEL (reference sequence). V trimming: 8 bases; J trimming: 3 bases; junction bases outside the gene matches: 9. The CDR3 has 14 residues. CDR3 sequence (DNA): TGTGCCAGCTCCCCCAGCGGGGGATACTACGAGCAGTACTTC. Its translation: CASSPSGGYYEQYF.

The chain has TRBV27 and TRBJ1-5; D may be TRBD1 (5 bases). CDR3 size: 13 residues. The ends were cut back, 3 bases at V and 4 bases at J, with 7 bases in the middle. Germline CDR1 MNHEY, CDR2 SMNVEV (reference sequence). The CDR3 DNA reads as TGTGCCAGCAGTTTTCAGGGTAATCAGCCCCAGCATTTT. Translated: CASSFQGNQPQHF.

In its sample, this clone was seen once. The chain uses TRBV7-6 and TRBJ2-4, with 7 positions matching TRBD2. This CDR3 has 16 amino acids. V shed 1 base and J 4 bases; nucleotides not matched to a gene: 7. Germline loops: CDR1 SGHVS, CDR2 FNYEAQ. In DNA, the CDR3 is TGTGCCAGCAGCTTAGATCTAGGGCGGGGGAAAAACATTCAGTACTTC. Encoded protein: CASSLDLGRGKNIQYF.

Here the CDR3 reads CASSSRQRTTYEQYF. CDR3 bases: TGTGCCAGCAGCTCTCGACAGAGGACCACCTACGAGCAGTACTTC. The V call is TRBV11-2, the J call TRBJ2-7, with D maybe TRBD1 (5 bases). Trimming took off 4 bases at V and 2 bases at J, with 15 bases between the two ends. Germline V gene data show CDR1 as SGHAT and CDR2 as FQNNGV. The CDR3 contains 15 residues.

This clone was counted between two and nine times. J is TRBJ2-2 and V is TRBV6-2 or TRBV6-3; 9 bases map to TRBD1. V lost 0 bases and J lost 7; bases outside the gene matches: 3. Germline V gene data show CDR1 as MNHEY and CDR2 as SVGEGT. The length of the CDR3 is 15 residues. The CDR3 loop reads CASSYSGQGVGELFF. The CDR3 DNA follows: TGTGCCAGCAGTTACTCGGGACAGGGAGTCGGGGAGCTGTTTTTT.

This chain links TRBV29-1 with TRBJ1-2; D perhaps matches TRBD1 (5 bases). Germline CDR1 reads SQVTM; CDR2 reads ANQGSEA. This CDR3 comprises 13 residues. The V end lost 2 bases, the J end lost 2 bases, and 9 bases lay between the germline ends. Here the CDR3 DNA reads TGCAGCGTTGAACGGACACCGAACTATGGCTACACCTTC. It translates to CSVERTPNYGYTF.

The rearrangement uses TRBV3-1 (or the pseudogene TRBV3-2) and TRBJ2-1; 8 bases are a match to TRBD1. CDR3 size: 15 residues. Germline assignment: CDR1 LGHDT and CDR2 YNNKEL (reference sequence). V was clipped by 0 bases and J by 9 bases; unmatched bases: 7. CDR3 nucleotides: TGTGCCAGCAGCCAAGACGAGACAGGGGCTTTTGAGCAGTTCTTC. Protein product: CASSQDETGAFEQFF.

V gene TRBV6-1 combines with J gene TRBJ1-5, with D possibly TRBD1 on 6 matching bases. This CDR3 has 17 amino acids. The germline V and J ends were trimmed by 0 bases and 1 base, with 13 bases remaining between them. The germline V gene encodes CDR1 MNHNS and CDR2 SASEGT. DNA of the CDR3: TGTGCCAGCAGTGAAGCATTTGCCAGGGGAAGCAATCAGCCCCAGCATTTT. This sequence encodes CASSEAFARGSNQPQHF.

Here the CDR3 DNA reads TGTGCCAGCAGCTCTGGGGGGGGCCCGCCCTACGAGCAGTACTTC. This codes for CASSSGGGPPYEQYF. The V gene is TRBV11-1, the J gene TRBJ2-7; D perhaps matches TRBD2 (7 bases). Trimming shortened V by 4 bases and J by 2 bases, and 15 bases separated the two germline ends. CDR1 and CDR2 (germline): SGHAT, FQDESV (reference sequence). The CDR3 covers 15 residues.

This clone has only one observation. The V call is TRBV5-5, the J call TRBJ1-6, with D unclear. Deletions cut 0 bases from V and 7 bases from J, with 8 bases between. This CDR3 is 14 amino acids long. Germline V gene sequence: CDR1 SGHKS, CDR2 YYEKEE (reference sequence). The DNA of the CDR3 is TGTGCCAGCAGCTTGGATCAGCGCAATTCACCCCTCCACTTT. Translation: CASSLDQRNSPLHF.

The CDR3 region is CASSLMGSSNSNQPQHF. In DNA form, the CDR3 reads TGTGCCAGCAGTTTAATGGGCAGTTCTAATAGCAATCAGCCCCAGCATTTT. The chain links TRBV27 to TRBJ1-5; D unresolved. Trimming stripped 2 bases from V and 0 bases from J, with 14 bases between. Germline V gives CDR1 MNHEY, CDR2 SMNVEV (reference sequence). CDR3 length equals 17 residues.

The J gene is TRBJ1-2, the V gene TRBV5-1, with TRBD1 matching over 7 bases. V dropped 0 bases and J dropped 6; count of bases not matched to a gene: 5. The CDR3 has 14 residues. Germline CDR1 reads SGHRS; CDR2 reads YFSETQ. CDR3 loop: CASSLEAGGHGYTF. Written as DNA, the CDR3 is TGCGCCAGCAGCTTGGAAGCAGGGGGTCATGGCTACACCTTC.

The V gene is TRBV15, the J gene TRBJ2-3, with D perhaps matching TRBD2 (7 bases). This CDR3 spans 15 amino acids. V was shortened by 0 bases and J by 6 bases, with 13 bases between the two germline ends. Germline assignment: CDR1 LNHNV and CDR2 YYDKDF (reference sequence). The CDR3: CATSRDRGAFDTQYF. CDR3 nucleotide sequence: TGTGCCACCAGCAGAGATCGGGGGGCTTTTGATACGCAGTATTTT.

The chain carries TRBV11-1 and TRBJ2-7; TRBD2 is a possible D gene (5 bases). The CDR3 consists of 12 residues. The germline CDR1 and CDR2 sequences are SGHAT and FQDESV (reference sequence). Trimming cost V 5 bases and J 5 bases, with 10 bases left between them. This CDR3 reads CASSKRGDEQYF. The DNA for the CDR3 is TGTGCCAGCAGCAAACGGGGAGACGAGCAGTACTTC.

The rearrangement joins TRBV5-1 to TRBJ2-5; possibly TRBD1 for D (6 bases). Trimming shortened V by 0 bases and J by 2 bases, and 11 bases separated the two germline ends. CDR1 is SGHRS and CDR2 is YFSETQ in the germline V gene. CDR3 length equals 15 residues. CDR3 sequence: CASSLAGQRQETQYF. DNA for the CDR3: TGCGCCAGCAGCTTGGCCGGACAGAGACAAGAGACCCAGTACTTC.